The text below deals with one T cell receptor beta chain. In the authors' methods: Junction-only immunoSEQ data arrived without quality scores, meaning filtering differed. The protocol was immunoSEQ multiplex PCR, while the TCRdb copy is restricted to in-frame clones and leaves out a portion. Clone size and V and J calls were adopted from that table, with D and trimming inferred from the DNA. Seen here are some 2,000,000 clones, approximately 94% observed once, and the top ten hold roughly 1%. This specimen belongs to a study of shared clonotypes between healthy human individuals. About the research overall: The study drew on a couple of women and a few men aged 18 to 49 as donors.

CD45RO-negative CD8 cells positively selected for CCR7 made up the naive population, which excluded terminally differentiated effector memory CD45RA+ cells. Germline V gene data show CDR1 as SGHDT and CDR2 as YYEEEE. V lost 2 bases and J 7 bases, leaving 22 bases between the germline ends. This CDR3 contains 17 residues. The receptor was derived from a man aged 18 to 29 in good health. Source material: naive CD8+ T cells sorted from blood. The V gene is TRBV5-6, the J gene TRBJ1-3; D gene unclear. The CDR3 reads CASSFSELMGLGNTIYF. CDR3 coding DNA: TGTGCCAGCAGCTTCAGCGAGCTGATGGGGTTGGGCAACACCATATATTTT.